This paragraph covers one T cell receptor (beta chain) sequence. Its recognized antigen is unknown. Base qualities are not provided; no much larger clone lies one nucleotide away. The entry originates in a study of shared clonotypes between healthy human individuals (dated by TCRdb to about 2020). At the level of the whole study: Two women and a few men aged 18 to 49 years were included in the cohort. To estimate repertoire size and how much clonotype sharing occurs between individuals, the study deeply sequenced the blood TCR repertoires of 4 to 6 healthy adults. To increase sequencing depth and limit assay-specific biases, TCR repertoire library preparation and sequencing were carried out by different laboratories using diverse techniques. Leukapheresis yielded between about 0.94 and 9 billion PBMCs per donor. The study at large found these results: Sampling was restricted to blood, and TCR repertoires in tissues likely differ from the TCR repertoires found in blood. Because the study included a small number of donors, the genetic and exposure-history diversity represented was limited. Pairwise subsampling led to the expectation that sequencing depth would affect the degree of clonotype sharing among donors.

The junction shows trimming of 5 bases on V and 1 base on J, plus 12 bases between the germline ends. From cysteine to phenylalanine, the CDR3 is 15 amino acids long. The read is trimmed to its CDR3 DNA, 45 bases read in frame from base 1. The germline V gene gives CDR1 as WSHSY and CDR2 as SAAADI. Using the deep immunoSEQ assay, TCR CDR3 regions were amplified from genomic DNA by multiplex PCR. Extracted genomic DNA from each cell subset was spread evenly across all wells of several immunoSEQ 96-well plates, with each plate serving as a replicate. For unsorted PBMC, approximately 300 ng of genomic DNA, equivalent to about 32,000 T cell genomes, went into each replicate PCR. Ten immunoSEQ deep assay plates were used to sequence the unsorted PBMC genomic DNA. The purified libraries were quantified using a Qubit 3.0 fluorometer, sized with a Bioanalyzer 2100, and then quantified again using the KAPA Library Quantification kit. A separate single-read 150-cycle Illumina NextSeq 550 flow cell was used to sequence each immunoSEQ 96-well plate. As for how the authors treated the data: Because the immunoSEQ output held only junctional sequences and lacked quality scores, the filtering could not match the filtering applied to full-length reads. Sequences were annotated with PyIR, a Python wrapper for IgBLAST v1.9, using IMGT germline references to assign V/J genes and CDR3. Any read was removed if the V/J assignment was weak (E-value above 1e-6), the CDR3 was missing, or the read contained stop codons, out-of-frame junctions, or ambiguous translated residues. V3J clonotypes were defined by identical inferred V gene, J gene, and CDR3 amino acid sequence. To compute the percentage overlap between repertoires, the number of shared unique clonotypes was divided by the size of the smaller repertoire. Repertoire richness was assessed with RTK rarefaction, the Chao1 estimator, and Recon v2.1 estimates of unobserved clonotypes. TCRdb obtained this table from immuneACCESS and retained in-frame rearrangements with V and J assigned. These tables miss some clones; where compared with another copy, unresolved V genes account for less than half of the shortfall, and the remainder is unexplained. That table furnishes V, J and clone size, whereas the DNA furnished D and trimming. Here the sample has approximately 510,000 clones; 79% occur a single time. The ten most abundant clones make up approximately 12% of the sample.

Donors were healthy HIV-negative adults with no recently reported acute infections or vaccinations. Every donor was a Caucasian adult residing in Nashville, Tennessee, USA. For unsorted samples, about 90 million PBMCs were counted and genomic DNA was extracted with the QIAamp DNA Blood Mini kit. Blood was collected by leukapheresis, and PBMCs were isolated by Ficoll-Histopaque density gradient centrifugation and then cryopreserved in liquid nitrogen vapor phase. The rearranged segments are TRBV10-2 and TRBJ2-1; no D gene is confidently identified. The sequenced sample consisted of PBMCs. The receptor was isolated from a woman in her forties in good health. Some clones in this sample may be carry-over from other donors' samples. The nucleotide sequence is given as TGCGCCAGCAGTTTAGCTGGGCAATCCTACAATGAGCAGTTCTTC. It encodes CASSLAGQSYNEQFF.